The 15 T cell receptor beta chains below were found in one sample sequenced in a study of blood T cell repertoires in COVID-19 (dated by TCRdb to 2018 to 2020). The library was made by the immunoSEQ multiplex PCR assay. In TCRdb, the immuneACCESS table is reduced to in-frame sequences with V and J assigned. These tables do not hold every clone; where another copy was compared, an unresolved V gene accounts for under half, and the others remain unexplained. This sample comprises 350,000 or so clones, about 83% of them detected only once. 2.5% to 3% of the sample belongs to the ten largest clones. Sequencing was carried out using peripheral blood. The receptors derive from a man younger than 45 with active or convalescent COVID-19.

The chain uses TRBV7-6 and TRBJ2-1; 7 nucleotides agree with TRBD2. The J segment lost 4 bases and the V segment lost 2 bases, leaving 11 bases of the junction unmatched. Germline CDR1 and CDR2: SGHVS and FNYEAQ. The CDR3 loop spans 17 amino acids. CDR3 amino acids: CASSLRGGTNRYNEQFF. The CDR3 DNA sequence: TGTGCCAGCAGCTTACGGGGAGGGACTAACAGATACAATGAGCAGTTCTTC.

V and J are TRBV11-3 and TRBJ2-1; 8 bases map to TRBD2. Germline V gives CDR1 SGHNT, CDR2 YENEEA. CDR3 length: 14 residues. V dropped 6 bases and J dropped 5; count of bases not matched to a gene: 6. Here the CDR3 DNA reads TGTGCCAGCAGTTCGGGGGGGCAACACAATGAGCAGTTCTTC. Translated, it gives CASSSGGQHNEQFF.

CDR3 nucleotides: TGTGCCACCAGTGAGGGACTAGCGGGAGGCCTCAATGAGCAGTTCTTC. It is translated as CATSEGLAGGLNEQFF. The gene calls are TRBV24-1 and TRBJ2-1; 15 bases align to TRBD2. Trimming took 4 bases from V and 6 from J; bases not matched to a gene: 3. Germline V gene sequence: CDR1 KGHDR, CDR2 SFDVKD. The CDR3 contains 16 residues.

The rearrangement joins TRBV19 to TRBJ1-1, with TRBD1 as a possible D gene (6 bases). Between the trimmed V and J ends, which lost 6 bases and 3 bases, there was a span of 11 bases. CDR1 and CDR2 from the germline V gene are LNHDA and SQIVND (reference sequence). There are 13 residues in the CDR3. CDR3 protein: CASSLQGYTEAFF. The CDR3 DNA reads as TGTGCCAGTAGCCTACAGGGATACACTGAAGCTTTCTTT. Complete variable domain (other parts from reference TRBV19 and TRBJ1-1): DGGITQSPKYLFRKEGQNVTLSCEQNLNHDAMYWYRQDPGQGLRLIYYSQIVNDFQKGDIAEGYSVSREKKESFPLTVTSAQKNPTAFYLCASSLQGYTEAFFGQGTRLTVV.

The table lists this clone with a count of one. The chain has TRBV5-4 and TRBJ2-7; 9 bases line up with TRBD1. Germline V CDR1 and CDR2: SGHNT, YYREEE (reference sequence). V lost 4 bases to trimming and J lost 0 bases; unmatched junction nucleotides: 5. This CDR3 has 15 residues. The CDR3 DNA reads TGTGCCAGCAGCAGGGGACAGGGCTTCTCCTACGAGCAGTACTTC. Translated: CASSRGQGFSYEQYF. Full variable domain (remainder filled in from reference TRBV5-4 and TRBJ2-7): ETGVTQSPTHLIKTRGQQVTLRCSSQSGHNTVSWYQQALGQGPQFIFQYYREEENGRGNFPPRFSGLQFPNYSSELNVNALELDDSALYLCASSRGQGFSYEQYFGPGTRLTVT.

About this clone itself: Other DNA sequences within the sample encode an identical CDR3. The V call is TRBV10-3, the J call TRBJ1-1; D is ambiguous. The CDR3 covers 13 residues. Germline lookup yields CDR1 ENHRY and CDR2 SYGVKD. With 3 bases removed from V and 1 base from J, the gap between germline ends came to 6 bases. The CDR3, as DNA: TGTGCCATCAGTGACTCGGGGAACACTGAAGCTTTCTTT. It codes for CAISDSGNTEAFF.

CDR3 protein: CAIGSDRGREKLFF. The CDR3 DNA follows: TGTGCCATCGGATCGGACAGGGGGCGTGAAAAACTGTTTTTT. J is TRBJ1-4 and V is TRBV10-3, with TRBD1 identical over 11 bases. Losses at the gene ends were 8 bases for V and 7 bases for J; bases not matched to a gene: 6. Germline V lookup: CDR1 ENHRY, CDR2 SYGVKD. The CDR3 has 14 amino acids.

The chain links TRBV14 to TRBJ1-3, with D possibly TRBD1 on 5 matching bases. Per the germline V gene, CDR1 is SGHDN and CDR2 is FVKESK. The V gene lost 4 bases and the J gene lost 3 bases, with 7 bases spanning the gap. The CDR3 runs to 13 residues. The CDR3 DNA is TGTGCCAGCAGCCGCGGGGGTGGAAACACCATATATTTT. This translates into CASSRGGGNTIYF.

The chain links TRBV11-2 to TRBJ2-5; 10 positions agree with TRBD2. The CDR3 extends over 16 amino acids. Germline V gene data show CDR1 as SGHAT and CDR2 as FQNNGV. The V gene end was trimmed by 2 bases and the J gene end by 5 bases; junction bases not matched to a gene: 8. The CDR3 protein is CASSLPSAGGEETQYF. CDR3 DNA sequence: TGTGCCAGCAGCTTACCCTCAGCGGGAGGGGAGGAGACCCAGTACTTC.

This clone has just a few counts. This chain uses TRBV28 with TRBJ1-2; perhaps TRBD1 as D (5 bases). CDR1 MDHEN and CDR2 SYDVKM come from the germline V gene. This CDR3 is built from 13 residues. V lost 4 bases and J 6 bases, leaving 12 bases between the germline ends. CDR3 region: CASSSTAQDGYTF. CDR3 coding DNA: TGTGCCAGCAGTTCCACTGCACAGGATGGCTACACCTTC.

The gene calls are TRBV4-1 and TRBJ2-7; the D gene is possibly TRBD2 (5 bases). V lost 3 bases and J 3 bases, leaving 21 bases between the germline ends. CDR1 and CDR2 (germline): MGHRA, YSYEKL. CDR3 size: 17 residues. CDR3 sequence reads: CASSQADSGGRVYEQYF. CDR3 nucleotide sequence: TGCGCCAGCAGCCAGGCTGACTCTGGCGGGCGGGTCTACGAGCAGTACTTC.

The chain joins TRBV4-1 to TRBJ2-7, with D perhaps TRBD2 (5 bases). The CDR3 has 18 residues. From germline, CDR1 is MGHRA and CDR2 YSYEKL. V lost 1 base, J lost 2 bases, and 21 bases lay in between. The CDR3 DNA follows: TGCGCCAGCAGCCAAGTAGTCGGGGTTGGGCGTACCCCCTACGAGCAGTACTTC. Amino acids: CASSQVVGVGRTPYEQYF.

CDR3: CASSATTGQGSQPQHF. The CDR3 DNA sequence: TGTGCCAGCAGTGCCACTACAGGACAGGGGTCTCAGCCCCAGCATTTT. The V and J genes are TRBV6-1 and TRBJ1-5, with 9 bases matching TRBD1. Germline CDR1 is MNHNS and CDR2 is SASEGT. CDR3 length equals 16 residues. V dropped 4 bases and J dropped 6; count of bases not matched to a gene: 10.

The chain employs TRBV9 and TRBJ2-2; 7 bases map to TRBD1. The CDR3 loop spans 15 amino acids. Germline loops: CDR1 SGDLS, CDR2 YYNGEE. V dropped 1 base and J dropped 0; count of bases not matched to a gene: 0. The CDR3 DNA sequence: TGTGCCAGCAGCGTACAGGGGGCGAACACCGGGGAGCTGTTTTTT. The encoded protein is CASSVQGANTGELFF.

The chain employs TRBV25-1 and TRBJ2-7, with 7 bases that match TRBD1. CDR1 and CDR2 from the germline V gene are MGHDK and SYGVNS. The CDR3 loop spans 15 amino acids. V gave up 4 bases and J gave up 7 bases; unmatched junction bases: 13. The CDR3 reads CASSVRGPYRGEQYF. CDR3 DNA: TGTGCCAGCAGTGTGAGGGGGCCCTACCGAGGAGAGCAGTACTTC.